This TCR beta chain was identified in a study of T cell repertoires in cytomegalovirus infection. About this clonotype: Its cognate antigen is unknown.

General study results and limits: HLA-C-restricted TCR beta clonotypes specific for CMV led the ex vivo response.

TCRdb recomputed calls from the reads with MiXCR, one row per CDR3 protein. The profile shows around 100,000 distinct CDR3 sequences, under 45% of them singletons. This TCR was sampled from a human donor in good health (CMV status not recorded). Some clones in this sample may be carry-over from other donors' samples. Sequenced material: CD8+ T cells from cultured PBMCs, taken from culture after CMV antigen stimulation.

This CDR3 is CASSPGRDGNQPQHF. The CDR3, as DNA: TGTGCCAGCTCACCTGGCAGGGACGGCAATCAGCCCCAGCATTTT. V and J are TRBV18 and TRBJ1-5; TRBD1 is a possible D gene (5 bases). The CDR3 has 15 residues. V was cut by 3 bases and J by 2 bases, with 11 bases left in between. From germline, CDR1 is KGHSH and CDR2 LQKENI. The full variable domain, in which reference TRBV18 and TRBJ1-5 provide the parts outside the CDR3, is NAGVMQNPRHLVRRRGQEARLRCSPMKGHSHVYWYRQLPEEGLKFMVYLQKENIIDESGMPKERFSAEFPKEGPSILRIQQVVRGDSAAYFCASSPGRDGNQPQHFGDGTRLSIL.